The entry below describes one T cell receptor beta chain. This clonotype has only a few counts. This receptor's antigen is unknown. No per-base quality is available; no much larger clone lies one base away. This entry belongs to a study of response to subunit inactivated influenza vaccine (dated by TCRdb to the late 2010s). At the level of the whole study: Deep quantitative T cell receptor repertoire profiling was used in the study to track responses to a trivalent subunit inactivated influenza vaccine.

The library was produced with RT-PCR. These reads were obtained on an Illumina HiSeq 2500. Starting from the raw public reads, TCRdb applied fastp trimming at Q25, assembled clones with MiXCR and retained in-frame beta chains. Each entry is one CDR3 protein sequence, shown with its most common DNA and genes. Across this sample there are a few hundred thousand distinct CDR3 sequences, with around 13% seen only once. The top ten hold 11% of the sample. Findings and caveats that apply to the study as a whole: According to the authors, only a limited number of new T cells may be recruited by each seasonal influenza vaccination.

This sequence originates from a man aged 45-65 years who received an inactivated influenza vaccine. Donor details come from another sample of the same person, matched by shared clones. The specimen was PBMCs from blood, collected 11 to 12 days after vaccination.

The DNA sequence follows: TGTGCCAGCAGTTTGCAACCCTACGAGCAGTACTTC. Its product reads: CASSLQPYEQYF. Recombination connected TRBV28 to TRBJ2-7; the D segment cannot be called with confidence. V loses 3 bases, J loses 2 bases, and the germline ends lie 5 bases apart. From cysteine to phenylalanine, the CDR3 is 12 amino acids long. CDR3 DNA is the only sequence kept; it has 36 bases, read in frame from the first base. CDR1 and CDR2, looked up from the germline V gene, are MDHEN and SYDVKM. Here the CDR3 is joined to the reference TRBV28 and TRBJ2-7 genes, and the full variable domain is: DVKVTQSSRYLVKRTGEKVFLECVQDMDHENMFWYRQDPGLGLRLIYFSYDVKMKEKGDIPEGYSVSREKKERFSLILESASTNQTSMYLCASSLQPYEQYFGPGTRLTVT.